This record concerns one T cell receptor (beta chain) sequence. The record originates from a study of OX40 agonist ivuxolimab in advanced cancers. V was cut by 7 bases and J by 4 bases, with 18 bases left in between. Germline lookup yields CDR1 SQVTM and CDR2 ANQGSEA. CDR3 length: 14 amino acids. TCRdb keeps only in-frame clones here, not all; method: immunoSEQ multiplex PCR. The data show around 15,000 clones, with 50% to 75% seen just once and approximately 8.4% held by the top ten. Material: CD4+ or CD8+ T cells sorted from blood, obtained in a trial of the OX40 agonist ivuxolimab. The receptor was isolated from an adult with an advanced solid tumor such as melanoma, head and neck, liver or kidney cancer. The chain joins TRBV29-1 to TRBJ2-3; the D gene could be TRBD1 or TRBD2 (6 bases each). Here the CDR3 reads CSATRGARADTQYF. The CDR3 DNA reads TGCAGCGCCACAAGGGGGGCTCGGGCAGATACGCAGTATTTT.